This T cell receptor beta chain comes out of a study of cytomegalovirus exposure and HLA in healthy donors. Regarding the study as a whole: Subsequent analysis of the approximately 110 validation repertoires found a tendency for first-cohort TCR clusters to co-occur.

Trimming took 8 bases from V and 2 from J; bases not matched to a gene: 13. The CDR3 has 16 residues. Per the germline V gene, CDR1 is SQVTM and CDR2 is ANQGSEA. Clones were sequenced by immunoSEQ multiplex PCR, and TCRdb holds only the in-frame ones, with some missing. The table has under 300,000 clones, around 85% seen once. As regards this clone: As yet, its antigen is unknown.

V usage is TRBV29-1 and J usage is TRBJ2-5; 11 bases are a match to TRBD2. The sequenced sample consisted of PBMCs. The TCR was taken from a woman aged 25 to 45 in good health and CMV-seropositive. CDR3 sequence: CSSGGLAGGRQETQYF. In DNA, the CDR3 is TGCAGCTCCGGCGGGCTAGCGGGAGGTCGTCAAGAGACCCAGTACTTC.